The clone carrying this T cell receptor (delta chain) counts as large. The sample originates from a study of gamma-delta T cells after stem cell transplantation. TCRdb reanalyzed the RT-PCR reads using CATT. The data contain around 1,400 delta-chain clones, roughly 14% of them singletons. The V segment lost 1 base and the J segment 2 bases; nucleotides outside the gene matches: 8. This CDR3 spans 17 amino acids. Germline V gives CDR1 GEAIGNYY, CDR2 EKD. The sequenced sample was gamma-delta T cells. The chain is built from TRDV2 and TRDJ1; 11 bases are a match to TRDD3. This sequence originates from a human donor. It is not recorded whose cells these are; they may come from a transplant donor. CDR3 sequence reads: CACDTVGDTTGTDKLIF. CDR3 coding DNA: TGTGCCTGTGACACGGTGGGGGATACGACCGGGACCGATAAACTCATCTTT.